This TCR beta chain came from a study of Tregs in tolerant kidney transplant recipients. As for this clone: Its antigen is unknown. From the germline J gene comes the end of the CDR3, since the read stops 3 residues before it.

V lost 8 bases to trimming and J lost 2 bases; unmatched junction nucleotides: 12. Germline CDR1 is KGHSH and CDR2 is LQKENI. The CDR3 consists of 16 residues. The table came from immunoSEQ multiplex PCR; TCRdb's copy has only in-frame clones and leaves some out. In total, the table holds 25,000 to 35,000 clones. Study results and limitations: Antigen-driven expansion was suggested because donor-specific Tregs expanded more than all Tregs in tolerant patients. No direct test of biological reproducibility was done here.

This chain joins TRBV18 and TRBJ2-7, with 10 bases matching TRBD1. The sample consisted of CD8+ T cells from blood, taken before the transplant. The sequence was collected from a human donor who received a combined kidney and bone marrow transplant. The covered CDR3 bases are TGTGCCAGCCAGACCGGGACAGGGGATATTCCCTACGAG. It specifies CASQTGTGDIPYE. The CDR3 reads in full as CASQTGTGDIPYEQYF. The full variable domain, its missing parts supplied by reference TRBV18 and TRBJ2-7, is NAGVMQNPRHLVRRRGQEARLRCSPMKGHSHVYWYRQLPEEGLKFMVYLQKENIIDESGMPKERFSAEFPKEGPSILRIQQVVRGDSAAYFCASQTGTGDIPYEQYFGPGTRLTVT.